The clone carrying this TCR beta chain was found a few times. The antigen is unknown. The sequencing template was cDNA reverse transcribed from extracted RNA. Sequencing was performed with immunoSEQ multiplex PCR; in TCRdb, only in-frame clones are kept and a portion is missing. This sample has 210,000 or so clones; roughly three fifths occur once, and the top ten carry around 1.3%. This specimen belongs to a study of CD8+ T cells in alopecia areata. Treatment: oral pan-JAK inhibitor, 5-10 mg twice daily. Overall study findings and caveats: Patients shared TCRs less clearly than mice did, possibly for HLA-related reasons.

The TCR sequence derives from a human donor with alopecia areata. Specimen: CD4+ T cells sorted from blood, collected between weeks 43 and 45, from a patient treated with tofacitinib.

The CDR3 sequence is CASSLRQIAFF. The CDR3, as DNA: TGTGCCAGCAGCTTGCGACAGATTGCTTTCTTT. The V call is TRBV7-2, the J call TRBJ1-1, with TRBD1 as a possible D gene (5 bases). Trimming cost V 3 bases and J 11 bases, with 10 bases left between them. The CDR3 is 11 residues long. Germline V CDR1 and CDR2: SGHTA, FQGNSA.